The rows below give T cell receptor beta chains drawn from one sample of a study of PD-L1 blockade in urothelial cancer. Assay used: immunoSEQ multiplex PCR; TCRdb lists only in-frame clones, some missing. Of tens of thousands of clones listed, approximately 81% are singletons. The sequences come from PBMCs, collected around atezolizumab (anti-PD-L1) treatment. The receptors stem from a man between 65 and 85 years old with urothelial cancer. CDR3s include the opening cysteine and the closing phenylalanine or tryptophan. The order of the fields is V gene, J gene, CDR3 length, CDR3 protein.

V gene: TRBV19
J gene: TRBJ1-1
CDR3 length: 14
CDR3 protein: CASRTGFWNTEAFF

V gene: TRBV10-3
J gene: TRBJ2-1
CDR3 length: 16
CDR3 protein: CAISEQGGITQGEQFF

V gene: TRBV5-1
J gene: TRBJ2-2
CDR3 length: 15
CDR3 protein: CASSFDSLGTGELFF

V gene: TRBV5-1
J gene: TRBJ1-1
CDR3 length: 11
CDR3 protein: CASTDRTGTFF

V gene: TRBV7-9
J gene: TRBJ2-7
CDR3 length: 12
CDR3 protein: CASSPTGTGEYF

V gene: TRBV29-1
J gene: TRBJ2-1
CDR3 length: 13
CDR3 protein: CSVDFRQDNEQFF

V gene: TRBV7-6
J gene: TRBJ1-1
CDR3 length: 13
CDR3 protein: CASSSSRNTEAFF

V gene: TRBV19
J gene: TRBJ1-2
CDR3 length: 15
CDR3 protein: CASSILDSWVYGYTF

V gene: TRBV6-5
J gene: TRBJ2-7
CDR3 length: 16
CDR3 protein: CASSYITSGRSLEQYF

V gene: TRBV30
J gene: TRBJ1-1
CDR3 length: 11
CDR3 protein: CAWSQDREAFF

V gene: TRBV11-2
J gene: TRBJ2-1
CDR3 length: 17
CDR3 protein: CASSWVAGLAGVDEQFF

V gene: TRBV5-5
J gene: TRBJ2-3
CDR3 length: 14
CDR3 protein: CASRAGQGADTQYF

V gene: TRBV2
J gene: TRBJ2-5
CDR3 length: 16
CDR3 protein: CASSLGPSGGGETQYF

V gene: TRBV27
J gene: TRBJ2-3
CDR3 length: 15
CDR3 protein: CASSLSTFSTDTQYF

V gene: TRBV18
J gene: TRBJ2-1
CDR3 length: 15
CDR3 protein: CASSPREQGANEQFF

V gene: TRBV27
J gene: TRBJ1-1
CDR3 length: 13
CDR3 protein: CASSLLVNTEAFF

V gene: TRBV28
J gene: TRBJ2-7
CDR3 length: 14
CDR3 protein: CASSPSSDTYEQYF

V gene: TRBV27
J gene: TRBJ2-1
CDR3 length: 15
CDR3 protein: CASSLTPNSYNEQFF

V gene: TRBV2
J gene: TRBJ1-5
CDR3 length: 14
CDR3 protein: CVSAPDSWEQPQHF

V gene: TRBV9
J gene: TRBJ1-1
CDR3 length: 14
CDR3 protein: CASSDDRGDTEAFF

V gene: TRBV6-5
J gene: TRBJ1-1
CDR3 length: 15
CDR3 protein: CASRHSREGGTEAFF

V gene: TRBV10-3
J gene: TRBJ1-2
CDR3 length: 18
CDR3 protein: CAISESKDRDRRNYGYTF

V gene: TRBV28
J gene: TRBJ1-4
CDR3 length: 11
CDR3 protein: CASSSDSILFF

V gene: TRBV2
J gene: TRBJ2-3
CDR3 length: 12
CDR3 protein: CASRRVTDTQYF

V gene: TRBV2
J gene: TRBJ2-4
CDR3 length: 14
CDR3 protein: CASNLRLAKNIQYF

V gene: TRBV4-2
J gene: TRBJ2-7
CDR3 length: 16
CDR3 protein: CASSQELAGGIYEQYF

V gene: TRBV19
J gene: TRBJ1-1
CDR3 length: 14
CDR3 protein: CASRITKIATEAFF

V gene: TRBV5-1
J gene: TRBJ1-1
CDR3 length: 14
CDR3 protein: CASSPWTGNTEAFF

V gene: TRBV14
J gene: TRBJ2-1
CDR3 length: 15
CDR3 protein: CASSPPGLAGPAQFF

V gene: TRBV28
J gene: TRBJ2-3
CDR3 length: 13
CDR3 protein: CASGYSSTDTQYF

V gene: TRBV5-1
J gene: TRBJ2-1
CDR3 length: 16
CDR3 protein: CASSLDAGGYMGEQFF

V gene: TRBV28
J gene: TRBJ2-1
CDR3 length: 16
CDR3 protein: CASSLWTTSGYNEQFF

V gene: TRBV7-8
J gene: TRBJ2-7
CDR3 length: 16
CDR3 protein: CASSSVGREGSYEQYF

V gene: TRBV7-9
J gene: TRBJ2-5
CDR3 length: 14
CDR3 protein: CASSLRRDQETQYF

V gene: TRBV5-1
J gene: TRBJ2-1
CDR3 length: 13
CDR3 protein: CASSLQGYNEQFF

V gene: TRBV10-3
J gene: TRBJ1-1
CDR3 length: 13
CDR3 protein: CAISEMADTEAFF

V gene: TRBV6-5
J gene: TRBJ1-2
CDR3 length: 16
CDR3 protein: CASSYSLREGQGGYTF

V gene: TRBV18
J gene: TRBJ2-7
CDR3 length: 14
CDR3 protein: CASSPRGTANEQYF

V gene: TRBV5-1
J gene: TRBJ1-5
CDR3 length: 14
CDR3 protein: CASSLDSGNQPQHF

V gene: TRBV28
J gene: TRBJ1-1
CDR3 length: 12
CDR3 protein: CATRTGGGEAFF

V gene: TRBV19
J gene: TRBJ2-3
CDR3 length: 15
CDR3 protein: CASSGTSLPTDTQYF

V gene: TRBV7-9
J gene: TRBJ2-1
CDR3 length: 15
CDR3 protein: CASSPLGGSYNEQFF

V gene: TRBV18
J gene: TRBJ2-1
CDR3 length: 16
CDR3 protein: CASSPPGLAGRGEQFF

V gene: TRBV9
J gene: TRBJ1-1
CDR3 length: 17
CDR3 protein: CASSVPQQGGVNTEAFF

V gene: TRBV5-6
J gene: TRBJ1-1
CDR3 length: 14
CDR3 protein: CASSFEDRGTEAFF